This T cell receptor beta chain was sequenced in a study of regulatory T cells in long-lasting Graves disease. The authors built TCR beta libraries using iRepertoire HTBI primers and Arm-PCR of CDR3 regions. From the multiplex PCR reads, TCRdb called clonotypes with MiXCR, one entry per CDR3 protein. The profile covers roughly 560,000 distinct CDR3 sequences, with around 12% appearing a single time and around 9.3% taken by the ten largest. Time point described: newly diagnosed GD, antithyroid drugs for less than 3 months. PBMCs were the source of the RNA used for TCR sequencing. American Thyroid Association guidelines served as the basis for diagnosing Graves' disease. This clonotype has ten or more counts. The antigen remains undetermined. The study's findings and limits: Persistent cases of Graves' showed reduced TCR diversity relative to newly diagnosed patients.

These same records also appear under a second study, on T cells in Graves' hyperthyroidism and ophthalmopathy. From that paper: HTBI primers were the set used in a first-round RT-PCR of the TCR CDR3. Most thyroid-expanded clonotypes above 0.001 were also found in blood.

The sample was peripheral blood mononuclear cells (PBMCs), taken at new diagnosis, from a patient treated with antithyroid drugs. The sequence came from a woman in her twenties or thirties with Graves disease.

The CDR3 protein is CASSIGPPAGGLGYEQYF. CDR3 nucleotide sequence: TGTGCCAGTAGTATAGGCCCGCCGGCGGGAGGGCTCGGGTACGAGCAGTACTTC. V and J are TRBV19 and TRBJ2-7; 9 bases line up with TRBD2. CDR1 and CDR2 from the germline V gene are LNHDA and SQIVND (reference sequence). This CDR3 comprises 18 residues. The V gene end was trimmed by 1 base and the J gene end by 4 bases; junction bases not matched to a gene: 14.